This TCR beta chain is drawn from a study of blood T cell repertoires in COVID-19. The protocol was immunoSEQ multiplex PCR, while the TCRdb copy is restricted to in-frame clones and leaves out a portion. The sample yields about 120,000 clones, 70% to 90% seen once. V was trimmed by 0 bases and J by 10 bases, leaving 22 bases between them. CDR3 length: 17 residues. CDR1 is WNHNN and CDR2 is SYGVQD in the germline V gene (reference sequence). Sample: peripheral blood. The gene calls are TRBV10-1 and TRBJ2-1, with D possibly matching TRBD2 (5 bases). The TCR was taken from a middle-aged man with acute or convalescent COVID-19. DNA for the CDR3: TGCGCCAGCAGTGAGTCTAGGATGGCCAAGGGAGCGTCGGAGCAGTTCTTC. This sequence encodes CASSESRMAKGASEQFF.